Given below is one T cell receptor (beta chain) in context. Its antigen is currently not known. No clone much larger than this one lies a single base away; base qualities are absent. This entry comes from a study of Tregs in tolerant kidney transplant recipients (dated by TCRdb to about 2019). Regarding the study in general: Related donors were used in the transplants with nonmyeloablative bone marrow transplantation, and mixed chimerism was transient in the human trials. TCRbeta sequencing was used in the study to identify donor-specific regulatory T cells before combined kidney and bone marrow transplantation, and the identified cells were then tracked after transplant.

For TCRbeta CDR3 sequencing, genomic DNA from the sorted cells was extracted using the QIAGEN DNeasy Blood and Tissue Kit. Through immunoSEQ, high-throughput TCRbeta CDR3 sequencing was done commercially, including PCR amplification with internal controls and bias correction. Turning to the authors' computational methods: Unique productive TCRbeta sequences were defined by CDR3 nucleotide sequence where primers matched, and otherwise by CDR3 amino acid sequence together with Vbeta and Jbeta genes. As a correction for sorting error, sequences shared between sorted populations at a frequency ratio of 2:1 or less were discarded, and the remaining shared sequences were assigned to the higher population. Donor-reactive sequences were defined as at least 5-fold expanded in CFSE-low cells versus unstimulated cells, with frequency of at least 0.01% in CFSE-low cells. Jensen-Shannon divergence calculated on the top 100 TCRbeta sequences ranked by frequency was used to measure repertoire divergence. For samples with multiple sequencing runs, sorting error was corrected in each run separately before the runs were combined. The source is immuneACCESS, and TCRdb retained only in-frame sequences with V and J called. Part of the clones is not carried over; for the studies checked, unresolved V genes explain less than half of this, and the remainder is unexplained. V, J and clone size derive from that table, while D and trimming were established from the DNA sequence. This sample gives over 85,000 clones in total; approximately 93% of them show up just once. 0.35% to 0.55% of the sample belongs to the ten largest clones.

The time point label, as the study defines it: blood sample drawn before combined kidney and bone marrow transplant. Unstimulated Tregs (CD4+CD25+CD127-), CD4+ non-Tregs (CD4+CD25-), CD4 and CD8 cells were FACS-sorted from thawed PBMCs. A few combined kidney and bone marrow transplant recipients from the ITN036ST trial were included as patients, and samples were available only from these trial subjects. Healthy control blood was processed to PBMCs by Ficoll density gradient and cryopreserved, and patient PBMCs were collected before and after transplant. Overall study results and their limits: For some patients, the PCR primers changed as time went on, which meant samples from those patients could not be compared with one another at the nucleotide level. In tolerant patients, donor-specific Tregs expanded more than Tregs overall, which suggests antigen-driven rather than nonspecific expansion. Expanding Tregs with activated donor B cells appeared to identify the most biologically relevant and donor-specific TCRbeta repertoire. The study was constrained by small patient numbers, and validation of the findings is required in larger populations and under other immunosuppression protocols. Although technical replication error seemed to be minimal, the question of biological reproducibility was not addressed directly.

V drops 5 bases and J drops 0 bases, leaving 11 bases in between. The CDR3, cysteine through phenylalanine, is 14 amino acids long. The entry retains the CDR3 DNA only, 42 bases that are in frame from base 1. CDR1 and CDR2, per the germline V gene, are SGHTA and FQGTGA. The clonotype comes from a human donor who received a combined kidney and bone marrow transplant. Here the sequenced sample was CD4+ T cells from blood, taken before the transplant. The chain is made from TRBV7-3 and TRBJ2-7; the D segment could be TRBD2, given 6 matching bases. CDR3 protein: CASSANGGSYEQYF. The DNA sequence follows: TGTGCCAGCAGCGCGAACGGGGGCTCCTACGAGCAGTACTTC.